What follows describes a single TCR beta chain. V gave up 9 bases and J gave up 6 bases; unmatched junction bases: 11. Germline V gives CDR1 KGHDR, CDR2 SFDVKD. The CDR3 has 15 amino acids. This record belongs to a study of blood T cell repertoires in COVID-19. Study background: COVID-19 samples collected from the United States, Italy and Spain covered acute and convalescent phases. In each case, the material was cDNA or gDNA derived from T cells, B-cell-depleted T cells, or PBMCs.

Per the study methods: Nucleated cell counts were estimated from reference gene primer amplification. TCRdb's copy holds only in-frame clones and misses some; the assay was immunoSEQ multiplex PCR. The DNA gave D and trimming, while V, J and clone size come from that table. The sample lists 84,000 or so clones, 70% to 90% occurring once. The chain carries TRBV24-1 and TRBJ2-2; 8 nucleotides match TRBD1. The sample taken for sequencing was peripheral blood. This clonotype originated in a woman aged 65 to 85 with active or convalescent COVID-19. The CDR3 nucleotides are TGTGCCACCGATCCCGGGACAGGCCTCCCCGGGGAGCTGTTTTTT. Its translation is CATDPGTGLPGELFF.